This TCR beta chain was recorded in a study of blood T cell repertoires in COVID-19 (dated by TCRdb to between 2020 and 2021). For context, the study as a whole: The collaborator samples originated in the United States, Italy and Spain and spanned the acute and convalescent phases of COVID-19. The prospective study material was composed of cDNA or gDNA derived from T cells, B-cell-depleted T cells, or PBMCs. Subjects who had been exposed to COVID-19, were actively infected with it, or had recovered from it provided the deeply sampled blood TCRbeta repertoires that made up the dataset. The repertoires were made available in a free public database intended to serve as a resource for research on the immune response to SARS-CoV-2. The samples were drawn from the first 160 participants of the ongoing ImmuneRACE study and from over 950 subjects provided by 6 global collaborators. Sample metadata almost always included a de-identified subject ID, COVID-19 status, age in years and sex. Where available, HLA class I and class II types were taken from metadata supplied by the sample provider and were not determined by assay-based typing.

Enrolling through a virtual design, the prospective study's participants ranged in age from roughly 18 to 89 years and lived across roughly 24 United States geographic areas. To assign participants to cohorts, the prospective study relied on clinical history that participants themselves reported in a screening survey and a study questionnaire. Each participant in the prospective study had whole blood, serum and a nasopharyngeal or oropharyngeal swab collected by mobile phlebotomists. Over a roughly 2-month period, participants in the prospective study had the option of providing additional blood draws and questionnaires. Before DNA extraction, prospective study blood samples were shipped either frozen or at room temperature. TCRbeta CDR3 regions were amplified from genomic DNA using the immunoSEQ Assay, a bias-controlled multiplex PCR. From the authors' description of their analysis: Within the assay, amplification of reference gene primers was used to estimate how many nucleated cells each sample contained. Sequence reads were collapsed and filtered to measure the absolute abundance of every unique TCRbeta CDR3 rearrangement. For each sample, productive Simpson clonality was calculated by taking the square root of Simpson's diversity index across productive rearrangements. Drawn from immuneACCESS, this table holds only the in-frame rearrangements with V and J called that TCRdb kept. Clones are partly lost; checked studies trace under half to an unresolved V gene and leave the rest unexplained. That table furnishes V, J and clone size, whereas the DNA furnished D and trimming. The sample table holds some 270,000 clones, of which approximately 90% were seen once. The ten largest account for over 4% of the sample.

A remark on this clone: Its antigen is currently not known. Base qualities are missing; no much larger clone stands one base away. The sample contains more than one DNA sequence encoding this CDR3.

Points the paper makes about the study in general: Clinical and demographic metadata were provided uncurated, with the amount varying by source and participant.

This TCR was sampled from a woman aged 25 to 39 with acute COVID-19. Material: PBMCs or T cells enriched from blood (not recorded which).

At the DNA level, the sequence is TGTGCCAGCAGATATTTTAGCAATCAGCCCCAGCATTTT. Translated, this gives CASRYFSNQPQHF. The chain is assembled from TRBV2 and TRBJ1-5; the D gene lacks a confident call. From a lookup of the germline V gene, CDR1 and CDR2 are SNHLY and FYNNEI. The junction carries 6 bases between V and J, which are trimmed by 6 bases and 0 bases respectively. Taken from cysteine to phenylalanine, the CDR3 has 13 residues. The read is trimmed to its CDR3 DNA, 39 bases read in frame from base 1.